The rows below give T cell receptor beta chains drawn from one sample of a study of vaccination effects on CD4 cells after COVID-19. Libraries were prepared by immunoSEQ multiplex PCR; TCRdb keeps only in-frame clonotypes and omits some of them. The repertoire holds around 11,000 clones, about 76% seen once, with approximately 25% in the top ten. These receptors' antigens are unknown. Sequences were derived from CD4+ T cells from PBMCs cultured with HCoV-229E spike peptides, sampled before COVID-19 vaccination. Every receptor here comes from a human donor who received a COVID-19 vaccine. Each CDR3 is given with its conserved first and last residue. Fields, in order: V gene, J gene, D gene, clone size, CDR3 DNA, CDR3 protein. D genes are given only for firm matches. Rows give clone size only sometimes, using once, few, many, or a class for an expanded clone.

V gene: TRBV21-1; J gene: TRBJ2-7; D gene: -; clone size: -; CDR3 DNA: TGTGCCAGCAGCAAAGACGAGGGGCGAGACGGCGAGCAGTACTTC; CDR3 protein: CASSKDEGRDGEQYF
V gene: TRBV27; J gene: TRBJ2-1; D gene: -; clone size: -; CDR3 DNA: TGTGCCAGCAGTTTATGGGGGGGCGATGAGCAGTTCTTC; CDR3 protein: CASSLWGGDEQFF
V gene: TRBV10-3; J gene: TRBJ2-5; D gene: -; clone size: -; CDR3 DNA: TGTGCCATCAGTGGGACCTTGAACGAGACCCAGTACTTC; CDR3 protein: CAISGTLNETQYF
V gene: TRBV4-1; J gene: TRBJ1-5; D gene: TRBD1; clone size: few; CDR3 DNA: TGCGCCAGCAGCCAAGAAGGGACAGTCGATCAGCCCCAGCATTTT; CDR3 protein: CASSQEGTVDQPQHF
V gene: TRBV10-3; J gene: TRBJ2-5; D gene: -; clone size: -; CDR3 DNA: TGTGCCATCAGTGAGTCGCCCCAAGAGACCCAGTACTTC; CDR3 protein: CAISESPQETQYF
V gene: TRBV2; J gene: TRBJ2-1; D gene: TRBD1; clone size: -; CDR3 DNA: TGTGCCAGCAGTGAACAGGGGGCCCTTAATGAGCAGTTCTTC; CDR3 protein: CASSEQGALNEQFF
V gene: TRBV10-3; J gene: TRBJ1-6; D gene: -; clone size: once; CDR3 DNA: TGTGCCATCAGTGAGTCTGGGAGGGAAGGCTCACCCCTCCACTTT; CDR3 protein: CAISESGREGSPLHF
V gene: TRBV7-9; J gene: TRBJ2-3; D gene: TRBD2; clone size: -; CDR3 DNA: TGTGCCAGCAGCTCCTGGACTAGCGGGGGTCTAGATACGCAGTATTTT; CDR3 protein: CASSSWTSGGLDTQYF
V gene: TRBV14; J gene: TRBJ2-7; D gene: TRBD2; clone size: -; CDR3 DNA: TGTGCCAGCAGCCAAAATCTAGCGGGTGGTGAGCAGTACTTC; CDR3 protein: CASSQNLAGGEQYF
V gene: TRBV6-2/TRBV6-3; J gene: TRBJ2-2; D gene: TRBD2; clone size: -; CDR3 DNA: TGTGCCAGCAGTTACGGGACTAGCGGGGGGGCGAACACCGGGGAGCTGTTTTTT; CDR3 protein: CASSYGTSGGANTGELFF
V gene: TRBV20-1; J gene: TRBJ2-1; D gene: TRBD2; clone size: -; CDR3 DNA: TGCAGTGCTAGTCGGGACTACTCCTACAATGAGCAGTTCTTC; CDR3 protein: CSASRDYSYNEQFF
V gene: TRBV28; J gene: TRBJ2-2; D gene: TRBD1; clone size: -; CDR3 DNA: TGTGCCAGCAGCCCCGGAGACAGGGGATATGCCGGGGAGCTGTTTTTT; CDR3 protein: CASSPGDRGYAGELFF
V gene: TRBV4-1; J gene: TRBJ2-7; D gene: TRBD1; clone size: -; CDR3 DNA: TGCGCCAGCAGCCAAGATATAGGACAGGGGTATACGCAGCAGTACTTC; CDR3 protein: CASSQDIGQGYTQQYF
V gene: TRBV5-4; J gene: TRBJ1-3; D gene: -; clone size: few; CDR3 DNA: TGTGCCAGCAGCTTGAGGGGGGGAAACACCATATATTTT; CDR3 protein: CASSLRGGNTIYF
V gene: TRBV24-1; J gene: TRBJ2-7; D gene: -; clone size: -; CDR3 DNA: TGTGCCACCTCCGGGGGGCCCTACGAGCAGTACTTC; CDR3 protein: CATSGGPYEQYF
V gene: TRBV5-1; J gene: TRBJ2-1; D gene: -; clone size: -; CDR3 DNA: TGCGCCAGCAGCCCGGGACCAGGACTGCTAGACAATGAGCAGTTCTTC; CDR3 protein: CASSPGPGLLDNEQFF
V gene: TRBV30; J gene: TRBJ2-7; D gene: TRBD1; clone size: -; CDR3 DNA: TGTGCCTGGGCCCCTGACAGGGCTCGGGAGCAGTACTTC; CDR3 protein: CAWAPDRAREQYF
V gene: TRBV28; J gene: TRBJ1-3; D gene: -; clone size: -; CDR3 DNA: TGTGCCAGCAGTTTACCAGGGGTCCGCGGAAACACCATATATTTT; CDR3 protein: CASSLPGVRGNTIYF
V gene: TRBV11-2; J gene: TRBJ2-7; D gene: -; clone size: few; CDR3 DNA: TGTGCCAGCAGCTCCAGGGGTTTGGGGGAACAGTACTTC; CDR3 protein: CASSSRGLGEQYF
V gene: TRBV6-2/TRBV6-3; J gene: TRBJ1-5; D gene: -; clone size: -; CDR3 DNA: TGTGCCAGCAGTTACTCCGGCATCAGCAATCAGCCCCAGCATTTT; CDR3 protein: CASSYSGISNQPQHF
V gene: TRBV6-6; J gene: TRBJ2-5; D gene: -; clone size: -; CDR3 DNA: TGTGCCAGCACCCACAACAGGCAAGAGACCCAGTACTTC; CDR3 protein: CASTHNRQETQYF
V gene: TRBV6-5; J gene: TRBJ1-5; D gene: TRBD1; clone size: -; CDR3 DNA: TGTGCCAGCACTAAACAGGGGATAAGCAATCAGCCCCAGCATTTT; CDR3 protein: CASTKQGISNQPQHF
V gene: TRBV4-3; J gene: TRBJ1-2; D gene: -; clone size: few; CDR3 DNA: TGCGCCAGCAGCCTGACGACAGCGTCTAACTATGGCTACACCTTC; CDR3 protein: CASSLTTASNYGYTF
V gene: TRBV5-4; J gene: TRBJ2-5; D gene: -; clone size: -; CDR3 DNA: TGTGCCAGCAACCTCCGGGGAGAGACCCAGTACTTC; CDR3 protein: CASNLRGETQYF
V gene: TRBV11-2; J gene: TRBJ2-1; D gene: TRBD2; clone size: -; CDR3 DNA: TGTGCCAGCAGCCCCACGACTAGCGGCCTACACAATGAGCAGTTCTTC; CDR3 protein: CASSPTTSGLHNEQFF
V gene: TRBV5-6; J gene: TRBJ2-7; D gene: TRBD2; clone size: -; CDR3 DNA: TGTGCCAGCAGCTTGGCCGGGGGGGTCTACGAGCAGTACTTC; CDR3 protein: CASSLAGGVYEQYF
V gene: TRBV3-1/TRBV3-2; J gene: TRBJ2-2; D gene: TRBD2; clone size: -; CDR3 DNA: TGTGCCAGCAGCCTCCGGGACTATAACACCGGGGAGCTGTTTTTT; CDR3 protein: CASSLRDYNTGELFF
V gene: TRBV4-1; J gene: TRBJ1-1; D gene: -; clone size: -; CDR3 DNA: TGCGCCAGCAGCCAACCCTTGCGGGGTAGCGCTGAAGCTTTCTTT; CDR3 protein: CASSQPLRGSAEAFF
V gene: TRBV7-9; J gene: TRBJ1-1; D gene: -; clone size: -; CDR3 DNA: TGTGCCAGCAGCTACGGGGATACTGAAGCTTTCTTT; CDR3 protein: CASSYGDTEAFF
V gene: TRBV5-3; J gene: TRBJ1-1; D gene: -; clone size: -; CDR3 DNA: TGTGCCAGAAGTGAGCAGGGGAACACTGAAGCTTTCTTT; CDR3 protein: CARSEQGNTEAFF
V gene: TRBV7-6; J gene: TRBJ2-7; D gene: TRBD1; clone size: -; CDR3 DNA: TGTGCCAGCAGCTTGGACAGGCCTCAGAAAAAATACTTC; CDR3 protein: CASSLDRPQKKYF
V gene: TRBV4-3; J gene: TRBJ1-5; D gene: -; clone size: -; CDR3 DNA: TGCGCCAGCAGCCAAGATAGACAGGGCAATCAGCCCCAGCATTTT; CDR3 protein: CASSQDRQGNQPQHF
V gene: TRBV15; J gene: TRBJ1-1; D gene: TRBD1; clone size: -; CDR3 DNA: TGTGCCACCAGCAGAGATCTGAGGGGGCTGTGGACTGAAGCTTTCTTT; CDR3 protein: CATSRDLRGLWTEAFF
V gene: TRBV28; J gene: TRBJ1-2; D gene: -; clone size: -; CDR3 DNA: TGTGCCAGCAGTTTAGACCGGAGAGCTAACTATGGCTACACCTTC; CDR3 protein: CASSLDRRANYGYTF
V gene: TRBV6-5; J gene: TRBJ2-7; D gene: -; clone size: -; CDR3 DNA: TGTGCCAGCTCCGGGCCCCCGAGCTACGAGCAGTACTTC; CDR3 protein: CASSGPPSYEQYF
V gene: TRBV29-1; J gene: TRBJ2-1; D gene: TRBD2; clone size: -; CDR3 DNA: TGCAGCGTTGAAGGGGGAGGGGAGCCGTTCTACAATGAGCAGTTCTTC; CDR3 protein: CSVEGGGEPFYNEQFF
V gene: TRBV5-4; J gene: TRBJ2-7; D gene: -; clone size: -; CDR3 DNA: TGTGCCAGCACAGGGGTGGGCTCCTACGAGCAGTACTTC; CDR3 protein: CASTGVGSYEQYF
V gene: TRBV2; J gene: TRBJ2-2; D gene: TRBD2; clone size: -; CDR3 DNA: TGTGCCAGCAGCCGTAGCGGGGCGAACACCGGGGAGCTGTTTTTT; CDR3 protein: CASSRSGANTGELFF
V gene: TRBV5-1; J gene: TRBJ1-6; D gene: -; clone size: -; CDR3 DNA: TGCGCCAGCAGCCCTCAGGGGATCAATTCACCCCTCCACTTT; CDR3 protein: CASSPQGINSPLHF